A single sample gave rise to the 11 T cell receptor beta chains below, sequenced in a study of blood T cell repertoires in COVID-19. Data came from immunoSEQ multiplex PCR; TCRdb stores just in-frame clones and leaves some out. The sample holds 250,000 to 350,000 clones, approximately 83% seen once. The sample taken for sequencing was PBMCs or T cells enriched from blood (not recorded which). Receptors were obtained from a woman aged 25 to 45 who had recovered from COVID-19.

This sequence joins TRBV4-2 and TRBJ2-1; a weak D match, TRBD2 (5 bases). Germline V gene lookup returns CDR1 LGHNA and CDR2 YNFKEQ. This CDR3 region has 15 residues. The ends were cut back, 0 bases at V and 5 bases at J, with 11 bases in the middle. The CDR3 DNA reads as TGTGCCAGCAGCCAAGAGAGGGCCCCCCACAATGAGCAGTTCTTC. This encodes CASSQERAPHNEQFF.

The chain has TRBV19 and TRBJ2-3, with TRBD2 matching 11 bases. This CDR3 spans 18 amino acids. CDR1 and CDR2 from the germline V gene are LNHDA and SQIVND (reference sequence). Trimming cost V 6 bases and J 1 base; bases outside gene matches: 12. In DNA form, the CDR3 reads TGTGCCAGTAGCCGTACTAGCGGGGGCCTCGTGGGCACAGATACGCAGTATTTT. Its protein is CASSRTSGGLVGTDTQYF.

This sequence joins TRBV27 and TRBJ1-2, with 10 bases fitting TRBD1. J lost 1 base, V lost 4 bases, and 15 bases had no gene match. Germline CDR1 reads MNHEY; CDR2 reads SMNVEV (reference sequence). The CDR3 extends over 19 amino acids. In DNA form, the CDR3 reads TGTGCCAGCAGTTCCGTCCCTTGGGACAGGGGACGAGGTAACTATGGCTACACCTTC. Amino acid sequence: CASSSVPWDRGRGNYGYTF.

The chain links TRBV2 to TRBJ2-2; a weak D match, TRBD1 (7 bases). Trimming took off 7 bases at V and 2 bases at J, with 14 bases between the two ends. CDR3 length equals 15 residues. In germline, CDR1 is SNHLY, CDR2 FYNNEI. The CDR3 loop is CASTGGRTNTGELFF. The CDR3 DNA reads TGTGCCAGCACAGGGGGGAGAACAAACACCGGGGAGCTGTTTTTT.

The rearrangement joins TRBV27 to TRBJ2-1, with TRBD2 matching 7 bases. The V gene's germline CDR1 is MNHEY and CDR2 SMNVEV (reference sequence). This CDR3 is 15 amino acids long. After removal of 3 bases from V and 8 bases from J, the junction contained 10 bases not matched to a gene. The CDR3 DNA reads as TGTGCCAGCAGTTTCGTGGGAGGGCCGTCCTATGAGCAGTTCTTC. Encoded protein: CASSFVGGPSYEQFF.

In this sample, this clone turned up once. This rearrangement joins TRBV7-8 to TRBJ1-5, with a possible D match to TRBD1 (5 bases). Germline V lookup: CDR1 SGHVS, CDR2 FQNEAQ. The CDR3 totals 15 residues. Trimming took off 5 bases at V and 2 bases at J, with 13 bases between the two ends. The CDR3 loop is CASSGRVYGNQPQHF. DNA of the CDR3: TGTGCCAGCAGCGGCAGGGTATATGGCAATCAGCCCCAGCATTTT.

This clone was counted only a few times. The chain has TRBV6-6 and TRBJ1-3; D possibly corresponds to TRBD1 (5 bases). Trimming took 3 bases from V and 0 from J, leaving 9 bases between them. The CDR3 spans 15 residues. Germline V gene data show CDR1 as MNHNY and CDR2 as SVGAGI (reference sequence). CDR3 in DNA: TGTGCCAGCAGTTATAGGAGGGGCTCTGGAAACACCATATATTTT. It translates to CASSYRRGSGNTIYF.

V gene TRBV10-3 combines with J gene TRBJ2-1, with TRBD2 matching over 10 bases. The V and J ends lost 8 bases and 7 bases, in that order; junction bases with no gene match: 8. CDR1 ENHRY and CDR2 SYGVKD come from the germline V gene. CDR3 size: 14 residues. In DNA form, the CDR3 reads TGTGCCATCGGTCCAGCGGGAGGGCAGAATGAGCAGTTCTTC. This sequence encodes CAIGPAGGQNEQFF.

The J gene is TRBJ2-2, the V gene TRBV30; 8 nucleotides line up with TRBD2. There are 16 residues in the CDR3. V was clipped by 0 bases and J by 5 bases; unmatched bases: 8. Germline V gene data show CDR1 as GTSNPN and CDR2 as SVGIG (reference sequence). Here the CDR3 DNA reads TGTGCCTGGAGTGTTTTCGGGAGGGGCAGGACCGGGGAGCTGTTTTTT. Encoded protein: CAWSVFGRGRTGELFF.

V gene TRBV20-1 combines with J gene TRBJ2-5; 7 bases are a match to TRBD2. J lost 5 bases, V lost 3 bases, and 12 bases had no gene match. This CDR3 comprises 15 residues. CDR1 is DFQATT, CDR2 SNEGSKA, per germline (reference sequence). CDR3 DNA sequence: TGCAGTGCTAGTAAGCTGCCGGGAGGTCGGGAGACCCAGTACTTC. As protein: CSASKLPGGRETQYF.

The chain combines TRBV7-3 with TRBJ2-5, with TRBD1 matching 10 bases. The germline gives CDR1 SGHTA, CDR2 FQGTGA. The CDR3 is made up of 17 amino acids. V lost 3 bases to trimming and J lost 1 base; unmatched junction nucleotides: 8. CDR3 region: CASSLPGTGVLQETQYF. CDR3 sequence (DNA): TGTGCCAGCAGCTTGCCCGGGACAGGGGTCCTCCAAGAGACCCAGTACTTC.